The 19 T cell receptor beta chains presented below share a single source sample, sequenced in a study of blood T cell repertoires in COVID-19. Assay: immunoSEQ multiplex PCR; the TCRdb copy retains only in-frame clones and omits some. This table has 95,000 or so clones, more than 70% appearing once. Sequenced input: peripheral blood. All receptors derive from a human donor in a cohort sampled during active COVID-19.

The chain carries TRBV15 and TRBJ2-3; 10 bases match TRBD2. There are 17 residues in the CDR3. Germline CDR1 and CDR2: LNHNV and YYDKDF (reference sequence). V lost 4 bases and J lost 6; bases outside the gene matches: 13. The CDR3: CATSTWALLAGVDTQYF. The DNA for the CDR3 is TGTGCCACCAGCACCTGGGCACTCCTAGCGGGGGTGGATACGCAGTATTTT.

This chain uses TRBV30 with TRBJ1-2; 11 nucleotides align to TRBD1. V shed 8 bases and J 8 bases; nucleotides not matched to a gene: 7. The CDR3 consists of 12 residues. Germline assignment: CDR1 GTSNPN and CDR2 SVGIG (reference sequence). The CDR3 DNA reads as TGTGCCCTCGGACAGGGGGCGAAGGGCTACACCTTC. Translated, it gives CALGQGAKGYTF. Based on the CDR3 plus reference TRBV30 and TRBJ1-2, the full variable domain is SQTIHQWPATLVQPVGSPLSLECTVEGTSNPNLYWYRQAAGRGLQLLFYSVGIGQISSEVPQNLSASRPQDRQFILSSKKLLLSDSGFYLCALGQGAKGYTFGSGTRLTVV.

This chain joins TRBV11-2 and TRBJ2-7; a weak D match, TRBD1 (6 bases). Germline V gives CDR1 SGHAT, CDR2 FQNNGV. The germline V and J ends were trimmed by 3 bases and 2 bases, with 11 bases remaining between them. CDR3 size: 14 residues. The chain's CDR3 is CASSFGGETYEQYF. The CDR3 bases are TGTGCCAGCAGCTTTGGGGGCGAGACCTACGAGCAGTACTTC.

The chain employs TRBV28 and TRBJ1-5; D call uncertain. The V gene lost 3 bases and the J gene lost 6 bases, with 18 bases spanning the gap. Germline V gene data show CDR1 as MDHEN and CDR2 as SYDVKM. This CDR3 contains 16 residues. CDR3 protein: CASSFRGWGGPQPQHF. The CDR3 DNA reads TGTGCCAGCAGTTTTAGAGGATGGGGAGGCCCTCAGCCCCAGCATTTT.

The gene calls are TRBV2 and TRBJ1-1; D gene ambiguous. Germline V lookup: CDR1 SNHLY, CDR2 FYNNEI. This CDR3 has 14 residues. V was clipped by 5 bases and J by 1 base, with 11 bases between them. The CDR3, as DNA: TGTGCCAGCAGTCCTAATCGGGGGAACACTGAAGCTTTCTTT. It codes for CASSPNRGNTEAFF.

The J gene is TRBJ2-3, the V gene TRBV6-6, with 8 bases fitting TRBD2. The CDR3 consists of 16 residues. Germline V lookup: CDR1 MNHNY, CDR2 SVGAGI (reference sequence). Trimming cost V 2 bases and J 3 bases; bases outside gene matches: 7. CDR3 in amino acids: CASSYSSGVGTDTQYF. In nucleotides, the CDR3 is TGTGCCAGCAGTTACAGTAGCGGGGTCGGGACAGATACGCAGTATTTT.

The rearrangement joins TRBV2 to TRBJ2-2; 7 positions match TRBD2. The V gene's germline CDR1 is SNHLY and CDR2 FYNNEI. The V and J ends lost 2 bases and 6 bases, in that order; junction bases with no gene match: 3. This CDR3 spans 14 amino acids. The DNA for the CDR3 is TGTGCCAGCAGTGAACGCCTAGCGGCCGGGGAGCTGTTTTTT. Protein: CASSERLAAGELFF.

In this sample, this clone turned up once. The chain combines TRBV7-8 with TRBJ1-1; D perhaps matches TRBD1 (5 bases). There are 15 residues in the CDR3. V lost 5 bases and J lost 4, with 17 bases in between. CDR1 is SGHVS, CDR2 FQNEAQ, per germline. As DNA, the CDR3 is TGTGCCAGCAGCCCAATAAGACAGTTTAGCACTGAAGCTTTCTTT. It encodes CASSPIRQFSTEAFF.

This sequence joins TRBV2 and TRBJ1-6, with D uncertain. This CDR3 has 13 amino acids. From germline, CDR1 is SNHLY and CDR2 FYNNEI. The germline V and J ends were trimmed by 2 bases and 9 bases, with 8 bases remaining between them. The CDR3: CASSESNSSPLHF. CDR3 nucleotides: TGTGCCAGCAGTGAATCGAACAGTTCACCCCTCCACTTT.

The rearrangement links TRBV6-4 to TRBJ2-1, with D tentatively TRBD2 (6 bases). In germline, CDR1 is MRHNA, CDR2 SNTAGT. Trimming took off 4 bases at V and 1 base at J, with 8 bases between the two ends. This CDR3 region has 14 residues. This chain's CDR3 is CASSGGGSYNEQFF. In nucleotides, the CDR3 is TGTGCCAGCAGTGGTGGGGGGTCCTACAATGAGCAGTTCTTC.

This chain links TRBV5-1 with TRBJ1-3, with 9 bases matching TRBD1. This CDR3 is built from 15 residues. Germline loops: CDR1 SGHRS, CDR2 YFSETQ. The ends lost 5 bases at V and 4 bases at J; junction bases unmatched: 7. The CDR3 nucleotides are TGCGCCAGCAGTCTCCGGACAGGGGACGGAAACACCATATATTTT. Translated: CASSLRTGDGNTIYF.

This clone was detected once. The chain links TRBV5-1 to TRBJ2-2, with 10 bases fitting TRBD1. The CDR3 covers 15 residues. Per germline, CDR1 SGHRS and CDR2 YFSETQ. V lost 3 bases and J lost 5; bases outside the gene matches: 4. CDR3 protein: CASSWGQGWTGELFF. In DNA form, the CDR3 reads TGCGCCAGCAGCTGGGGACAGGGGTGGACCGGGGAGCTGTTTTTT. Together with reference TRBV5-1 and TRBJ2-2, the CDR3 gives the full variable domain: KAGVTQTPRYLIKTRGQQVTLSCSPISGHRSVSWYQQTPGQGLQFLFEYFSETQRNKGNFPGRFSGRQFSNSRSEMNVSTLELGDSALYLCASSWGQGWTGELFFGEGSRLTVL.

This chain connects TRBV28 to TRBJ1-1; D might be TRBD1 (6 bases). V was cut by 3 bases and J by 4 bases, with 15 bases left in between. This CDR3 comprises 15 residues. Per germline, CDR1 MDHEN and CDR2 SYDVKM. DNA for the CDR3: TGTGCCAGCAGTTTGACTGCAGGGGTAGGCACTGAAGCTTTCTTT. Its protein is CASSLTAGVGTEAFF.

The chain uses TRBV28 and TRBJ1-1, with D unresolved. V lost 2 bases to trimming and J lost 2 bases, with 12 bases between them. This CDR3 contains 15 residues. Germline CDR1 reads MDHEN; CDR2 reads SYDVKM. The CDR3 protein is CASSLTGLVNTEAFF. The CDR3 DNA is TGTGCCAGCAGTTTAACGGGGTTGGTCAACACTGAAGCTTTCTTT.

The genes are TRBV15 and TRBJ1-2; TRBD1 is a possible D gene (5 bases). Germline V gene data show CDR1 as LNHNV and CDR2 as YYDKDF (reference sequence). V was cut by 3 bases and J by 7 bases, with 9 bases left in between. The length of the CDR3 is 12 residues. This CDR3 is CATSREGSGYTF. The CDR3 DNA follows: TGTGCCACCAGCAGGGAGGGGAGTGGCTACACCTTC. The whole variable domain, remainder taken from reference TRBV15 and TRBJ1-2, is DAMVIQNPRYQVTQFGKPVTLSCSQTLNHNVMYWYQQKSSQAPKLLFHYYDKDFNNEADTPDNFQSRRPNTSFCFLDIRSPGLGDTAMYLCATSREGSGYTFGSGTRLTVV.

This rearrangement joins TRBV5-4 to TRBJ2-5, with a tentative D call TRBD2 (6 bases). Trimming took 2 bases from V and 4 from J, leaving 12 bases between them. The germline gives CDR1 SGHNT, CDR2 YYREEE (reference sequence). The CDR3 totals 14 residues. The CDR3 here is CASSFTGVGETQYF. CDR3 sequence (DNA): TGTGCCAGCAGCTTTACGGGAGTTGGAGAGACCCAGTACTTC. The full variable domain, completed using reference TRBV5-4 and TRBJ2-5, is ETGVTQSPTHLIKTRGQQVTLRCSSQSGHNTVSWYQQALGQGPQFIFQYYREEENGRGNFPPRFSGLQFPNYSSELNVNALELDDSALYLCASSFTGVGETQYFGPGTRLLVL.

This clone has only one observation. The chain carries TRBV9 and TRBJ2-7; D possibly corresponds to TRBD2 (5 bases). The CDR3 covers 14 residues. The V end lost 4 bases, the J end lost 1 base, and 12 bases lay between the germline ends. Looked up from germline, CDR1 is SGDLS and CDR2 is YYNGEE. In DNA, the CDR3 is TGTGCCAGCAGCCCCCCCGGGGTATCCTACGAGCAGTACTTC. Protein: CASSPPGVSYEQYF.

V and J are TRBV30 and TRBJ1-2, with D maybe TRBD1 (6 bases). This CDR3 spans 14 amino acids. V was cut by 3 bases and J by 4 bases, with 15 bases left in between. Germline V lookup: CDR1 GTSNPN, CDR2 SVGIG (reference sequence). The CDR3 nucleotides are TGTGCCTGGAGCCCCGGGGCAGGGGTCTATGGCTACACCTTC. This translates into CAWSPGAGVYGYTF.

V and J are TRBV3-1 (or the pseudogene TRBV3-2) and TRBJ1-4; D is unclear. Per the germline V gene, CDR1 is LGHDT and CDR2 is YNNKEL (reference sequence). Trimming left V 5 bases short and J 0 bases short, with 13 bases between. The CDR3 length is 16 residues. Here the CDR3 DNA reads TGTGCCAGCAGCTCTCCCCCTATGGCAACTAATGAAAAACTGTTTTTT. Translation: CASSSPPMATNEKLFF.